This TCR beta chain was captured in a study of neoadjuvant nivolumab and ipilimumab in lung cancer. Study results and limitations: Pretherapy blood TCR richness correlated positively with resected tumor richness.

Sequencing was performed with immunoSEQ multiplex PCR; in TCRdb, only in-frame clones are kept and a portion is missing. The table records around 30,000 clones, over 80% of them present only once. The germline V gene encodes CDR1 SGDLS and CDR2 YYNGEE. V was clipped by 2 bases and J by 3 bases, with 14 bases between them. This CDR3 has 15 amino acids. On this clone: What it binds is not known.

The clonotype was recovered from an adult with non-small cell lung cancer. This chain links TRBV9 with TRBJ1-2, with D unresolved. This specimen was peripheral blood, taken before neoadjuvant nivolumab, alone or with ipilimumab. CDR3 DNA: TGTGCCAGCAGCGTCGGGTCAGGCCCGGACTATGGCTACACCTTC. It codes for CASSVGSGPDYGYTF.